These 26 T cell receptor beta chains were sequenced from one sample in a study of T-cell memory formation after mild COVID-19 (dated by TCRdb to 2020 to 2023). The method behind the library was 5' RACE. The sample was run on an Illumina NovaSeq 6000. TCRdb reran the public reads through fastp at Q25 and MiXCR, keeping productive beta chains. Entries are consolidated by CDR3 protein sequence, retaining the most common genes and DNA. The sample table records 44,000 or so distinct CDR3 sequences; nearly 9.5% of these occur just once. 12% of the sample rests with the top ten. The sequenced sample was PBMCs or a T cell subset sorted from them (not recorded which). The source of these receptors is an adult woman who had mild COVID-19 (a few samples of this study predate the infection). The sample titles of this study are shuffled in the database, so cell type and time point are left out; the donor was told from shared clones.

V usage is TRBV25-1 and J usage is TRBJ2-3; TRBD2 matches at 15 bases. Germline CDR1 and CDR2: MGHDK and SYGVNS. The junction had 19 bases not matched to a gene; V was cut back by 4 bases and J by 2 bases. The CDR3 extends over 22 amino acids. Written as DNA, the CDR3 is TGTGCCAGCAGTGGGTGGACTAGCGGGGGGGCCCCCGCCGTTCTTGTCACAGATACGCAGTATTTT. As protein: CASSGWTSGGAPAVLVTDTQYF.

This clonotype was picked up a small number of times. The chain employs TRBV24-1 and TRBJ2-3, with 8 bases matching TRBD2. The CDR3 contains 15 residues. The germline V gene encodes CDR1 KGHDR and CDR2 SFDVKD. The junction had 7 bases not matched to a gene; V was cut back by 3 bases and J by 6 bases. The CDR3 protein is CATSDTGTSSDTQYF. The DNA for the CDR3 is TGTGCCACCAGTGATACGGGGACTAGTTCCGATACGCAGTATTTT.

In its sample, this clonotype was seen a few times. The chain is built from TRBV6-5 and TRBJ2-3; D may be TRBD2 (6 bases). Germline V lookup: CDR1 MNHEY, CDR2 SVGAGI. CDR3 length: 16 amino acids. The V end was cut by 5 bases, the J end by 0 bases, with 15 bases between. CDR3 protein: CASSQRRGLSTDTQYF. CDR3 DNA: TGTGCCAGCAGTCAACGAAGGGGACTCAGCACAGATACGCAGTATTTT.

This clonotype was observed a few times. V usage is TRBV12-3 or TRBV12-4 and J usage is TRBJ2-2; 9 nucleotides match TRBD2. V gave up 7 bases and J gave up 0 bases; unmatched junction bases: 3. The CDR3 spans 15 residues. In DNA, the CDR3 is TGTGCCAGCAACCTAGCGGGACCGAACACCGGGGAGCTGTTTTTT. Translating gives CASNLAGPNTGELFF.

This clonotype has a handful of counts. This rearrangement joins TRBV11-2 to TRBJ2-5; D might be TRBD2 (5 bases). Deletions cut 6 bases from V and 5 bases from J, with 22 bases between. The CDR3 spans 16 residues. Germline V gene lookup returns CDR1 SGHAT and CDR2 FQNNGV. Here the CDR3 DNA reads TGTGCCAGCAGTCGCGAGGGCCGGACCCTGGGGGAGACCCAGTACTTC. Its translation: CASSREGRTLGETQYF.

This clonotype showed up just a few times. The gene calls are TRBV10-3 and TRBJ2-7; 7 nucleotides agree with TRBD2. Germline V gives CDR1 ENHRY, CDR2 SYGVKD. J gave up 4 bases and V 4 bases, and 10 bases lay outside the gene matches. This CDR3 spans 15 amino acids. CDR3 nucleotides: TGTGCCATCAGTGTCGCTAGCGGAGAGGAGTACGAGCAGTACTTC. Amino acid sequence: CAISVASGEEYEQYF.

The chain uses TRBV7-9 and TRBJ2-3, with 8 bases lining up with TRBD2. The CDR3 loop spans 15 amino acids. Germline-derived CDR1 and CDR2 are SEHNR and FQNEAQ (reference sequence). V shed 5 bases, J shed 1 base, and the junction held 5 bases outside the gene matches. The CDR3 bases are TGTGCCAGCAGCGTGGGGGGACTAGGCACAGATACGCAGTATTTT. Translation: CASSVGGLGTDTQYF.

The CDR3 DNA is TGTGCCAGCAGCTTGTACTCTACAGGTCTCTCTGGGGCCAACGTCCTGACTTTC. It is translated as CASSLYSTGLSGANVLTF. V gene TRBV5-6 combines with J gene TRBJ2-6; D is possibly TRBD1 (5 bases). CDR1 is SGHDT, CDR2 YYEEEE, per germline. V gave up 1 base and J gave up 0 bases, with 14 bases separating them. There are 18 residues in the CDR3. The whole variable domain, remainder taken from reference TRBV5-6 and TRBJ2-6, is DAGVTQSPTHLIKTRGQQVTLRCSPKSGHDTVSWYQQALGQGPQFIFQYYEEEERQRGNFPDRFSGHQFPNYSSELNVNALLLGDSALYLCASSLYSTGLSGANVLTFGAGSRLTVL.

The CDR3 sequence is CASSFQLAVTDTQYF. The CDR3 nucleotides read TGTGCCAGCAGCTTCCAACTAGCTGTCACAGATACGCAGTATTTT. This rearrangement joins TRBV7-2 to TRBJ2-3; TRBD2 is a possible D gene (6 bases). This CDR3 is 15 amino acids long. Germline lookup yields CDR1 SGHTA and CDR2 FQGNSA. The germline V and J ends were trimmed by 3 bases and 2 bases, with 12 bases remaining between them.

This clonotype was seen only a few times. The chain is built from TRBV15 and TRBJ2-7; D not resolved. The CDR3 is made up of 14 amino acids. Germline V gives CDR1 LNHNV, CDR2 YYDKDF (reference sequence). The V end lost 1 base, the J end lost 1 base, and 8 bases lay between the germline ends. CDR3 region: CATSRVPQSYEQYF. CDR3 bases: TGTGCCACCAGCAGAGTTCCACAGTCCTACGAGCAGTACTTC.

Only a few counts were recorded for this clonotype. This sequence joins TRBV7-2 and TRBJ2-1; D unresolved. Per germline, CDR1 SGHTA and CDR2 FQGNSA. The CDR3 length is 12 residues. V lost 8 bases and J lost 9, with 14 bases in between. CDR3 sequence (DNA): TGTGCCAGCGGGCTGGGATATGGTGAGCAGTTCTTC. Residues: CASGLGYGEQFF.

This clonotype was detected many times. V usage is TRBV7-3 and J usage is TRBJ2-1, with TRBD1 matching over 8 bases. The CDR3 covers 15 residues. The germline CDR1 and CDR2 sequences are SGHTA and FQGTGA. Trimming cost V 3 bases and J 8 bases; bases outside gene matches: 9. The CDR3 bases are TGTGCCAGCAGCTTTCTCGGACAGGGAGGCGATGAGCAGTTCTTC. Translating gives CASSFLGQGGDEQFF. The variable domain in full, completed from reference TRBV7-3 and TRBJ2-1, reads GAGVSQTPSNKVTEKGKYVELRCDPISGHTALYWYRQSLGQGPEFLIYFQGTGAADDSGLPNDRFFAVRPEGSVSTLKIQRTERGDSAVYLCASSFLGQGGDEQFFGPGTRLTVL.

The chain employs TRBV7-3 and TRBJ2-1; 8 bases line up with TRBD1. This CDR3 contains 13 residues. CDR1 is SGHTA, CDR2 FQGTGA, per germline. The ends lost 3 bases at V and 7 bases at J; junction bases unmatched: 2. The CDR3 spells CASSLDRVNEQFF. CDR3 in DNA: TGTGCCAGCAGCTTGGACAGGGTAAATGAGCAGTTCTTC.

The chain employs TRBV11-3 and TRBJ2-7; D not certain. Germline V gene lookup returns CDR1 SGHNT and CDR2 YENEEA. Trimming pared 3 bases from V and 2 bases from J, leaving 2 bases between. The CDR3 is made up of 11 amino acids. The CDR3 DNA sequence: TGTGCCAGCAGCTTCACCTACGAGCAGTACTTC. Translated, it gives CASSFTYEQYF.

The sample holds many counts of this clonotype. This chain links TRBV7-2 with TRBJ2-3; D unclear. Germline loops: CDR1 SGHTA, CDR2 FQGNSA. V lost 4 bases and J lost 6, with 14 bases in between. There are 14 residues in the CDR3. CDR3 DNA sequence: TGTGCCAGCAGCTCCACCCCTAACTATGATACGCAGTATTTT. Translated, it gives CASSSTPNYDTQYF.

This clonotype was detected many times. J is TRBJ1-1 and V is TRBV7-6; the D is unclear. This CDR3 is built from 14 residues. Trimming stripped 5 bases from V and 2 bases from J, with 12 bases between. Germline V lookup: CDR1 SGHVS, CDR2 FNYEAQ. CDR3: CASSPSGRNTEAFF. Here the CDR3 DNA reads TGTGCCAGCAGCCCCTCCGGGCGAAACACTGAAGCTTTCTTT. The complete variable domain, with remaining parts taken from reference TRBV7-6 and TRBJ1-1, reads GAGVSQSPRYKVTKRGQDVALRCDPISGHVSLYWYRQALGQGPEFLTYFNYEAQQDKSGLPNDRFSAERPEGSISTLTIQRTEQRDSAMYRCASSPSGRNTEAFFGQGTRLTVV.

This clonotype was picked up many times. This chain links TRBV12-3 or TRBV12-4 with TRBJ2-3; D is perhaps TRBD1 (6 bases). This CDR3 region has 15 residues. V lost 4 bases, J lost 0 bases, and 11 bases lay in between. The CDR3 loop is CASSSYRESTDTQYF. The DNA for the CDR3 is TGTGCCAGCAGTTCATACAGGGAAAGCACAGATACGCAGTATTTT.

There are many counts of this clonotype. The chain combines TRBV12-3 or TRBV12-4 with TRBJ2-7; 7 bases align to TRBD1. The CDR3 sequence is 13 residues long. Trimming cost V 6 bases and J 3 bases; bases outside gene matches: 5. The CDR3 bases are TGTGCCAGCAGCCTGGGGACAGTCTACGAGCAGTACTTC. This codes for CASSLGTVYEQYF.

The gene calls are TRBV4-2 and TRBJ2-5, with 7 bases aligning to TRBD2. The CDR3 sequence is 19 residues long. Trimming at V came to 3 bases and at J to 10 bases, leaving 26 bases not matched to a gene. Germline loops: CDR1 LGHNA, CDR2 YNFKEQ. CDR3 sequence (DNA): TGTGCCAGCAGCCAGCAGCCGCCTGGAGTAGCGGGCGAAAGGAGGGACCAGTACTTC. It is translated as CASSQQPPGVAGERRDQYF.

The V and J genes are TRBV12-3 or TRBV12-4 and TRBJ2-5; D remains ambiguous. The CDR3 spans 15 residues. Trimming took 3 bases from V and 1 from J, leaving 12 bases between them. In DNA, the CDR3 is TGTGCCAGCAGTTTTAAATTGCTCAGCCAAGAGACCCAGTACTTC. It is translated as CASSFKLLSQETQYF.

The chain combines TRBV7-9 with TRBJ1-2; D ambiguous. Germline V gene data show CDR1 as SEHNR and CDR2 as FQNEAQ (reference sequence). V lost 1 base and J lost 14, with 11 bases in between. The CDR3 contains 11 residues. The CDR3 bases are TGTGCCAGCAGCTTAGAAGGGTTGAAAACCTTC. Translating gives CASSLEGLKTF.

This clonotype turned up a few times. The CDR3 region has the DNA TGTGCCAGCAGCTTGACTAGCGGGGGGGCCACAGATACGCAGTATTTT. Its translation: CASSLTSGGATDTQYF. This sequence joins TRBV7-6 and TRBJ2-3; 14 bases match TRBD2. In germline, CDR1 is SGHVS, CDR2 FNYEAQ. This CDR3 comprises 16 residues. Germline trimming cut 3 bases from V and 2 bases from J; bases unmatched to any gene: 1.

The chain uses TRBV7-9 and TRBJ2-7, with 8 nucleotides matching TRBD2. The CDR3 loop spans 15 amino acids. The germline CDR1 and CDR2 sequences are SEHNR and FQNEAQ (reference sequence). The V segment lost 2 bases and the J segment 0 bases; nucleotides outside the gene matches: 3. Here the CDR3 DNA reads TGTGCCAGCAGCTTACTAGCGGGCCGCTCCTACGAGCAGTACTTC. Translated: CASSLLAGRSYEQYF.

This clonotype has only a few counts. V usage is TRBV4-1 and J usage is TRBJ2-4; 10 bases are shared with TRBD2. The CDR3 consists of 17 residues. The J segment lost 8 bases and the V segment lost 0 bases, leaving 10 bases of the junction unmatched. Germline V gene lookup returns CDR1 MGHRA and CDR2 YSYEKL. Written as DNA, the CDR3 is TGCGCCAGCAGCCAAGACCCTAGCGGGGGACTCAATGACATTCAGTACTTC. As protein: CASSQDPSGGLNDIQYF.

There are many counts of this clonotype. CDR3 amino acids: CASSPQTGRGRQNIQYF. The CDR3 region has the DNA TGTGCCAGCAGCCCCCAAACGGGCAGGGGGCGCCAAAACATTCAGTACTTC. This chain uses TRBV7-2 with TRBJ2-4; TRBD1 matches at 8 bases. Looked up from germline, CDR1 is SGHTA and CDR2 is FQGNSA. CDR3 length: 17 residues. V trimming: 5 bases; J trimming: 5 bases; junction bases outside the gene matches: 14.

In this sample, this clonotype turned up once. The V call is TRBV9, the J call TRBJ1-6, with a possible D match to TRBD1 (5 bases). This CDR3 region has 15 residues. Trimming took 3 bases from V and 0 from J, leaving 7 bases between them. The germline V gene has CDR1 SGDLS and CDR2 YYNGEE. The CDR3 reads CASSEGSSYNSPLHF. In DNA, the CDR3 is TGTGCCAGCAGCGAGGGGAGCTCCTATAATTCACCCCTCCACTTT.